One sample yielded the 23 T cell receptor beta chains listed below, sequenced in a study of monozygotic twins with inflammatory bowel disease. TCRdb reanalyzed the 5' RACE reads and collapses them to one entry per CDR3 protein, without DNA. This sample's table reports roughly 200,000 distinct CDR3 sequences. Material for sequencing was blood. The source is a human donor with ulcerative colitis or Crohn's disease, or a healthy co-twin of an affected twin (not recorded which).

The chain couples TRBV7-9 to TRBJ2-7; no DNA is available, so the TRBD1 call from TCRdb remains unchecked. This CDR3 contains 15 residues. Germline CDR1 is SEHNR and CDR2 is FQNEAQ (reference sequence). CDR3 residues: CASSPPGTGTYEQYF. The full variable domain, completed using reference TRBV7-9 and TRBJ2-7, is DTGVSQNPRHKITKRGQNVTFRCDPISEHNRLYWYRQTLGQGPEFLTYFQNEAQLEKSRLLSDRFSAERPKGSFSTLEIQRTEQGDSAMYLCASSPPGTGTYEQYFGPGTRLTVT.

J is TRBJ1-1 and V is TRBV12-3 or TRBV12-4; TCRdb returns TRBD1, unconfirmable since there is no DNA. This CDR3 comprises 13 residues. This CDR3 reads CASTNPGGAEAFF.

The chain has TRBV27 and TRBJ2-3. CDR3 length: 13 amino acids. CDR1 is MNHEY and CDR2 is SMNVEV in the germline V gene (reference sequence). CDR3 loop: CASSDILGQAQYF.

The chain recombines TRBV20-1 with TRBJ2-1; TCRdb selects TRBD2, and the lack of DNA leaves this call unchecked. Germline CDR1 and CDR2: DFQATT and SNEGSKA (reference sequence). The CDR3 loop spans 16 amino acids. The CDR3 here is CSAESGRAGEYNEQFF.

The chain recombines TRBV15 with TRBJ2-6. CDR3 length equals 15 residues. Germline V gene data show CDR1 as LNHNV and CDR2 as YYDKDF (reference sequence). The CDR3 reads CATSRVLSGANVLTF.

CDR3 residues: CASSPRTGVTEAFF. The J gene is TRBJ1-1, the V gene TRBV9; TCRdb selects TRBD1, and the lack of DNA leaves this call unchecked. The CDR3 is 14 amino acids. The germline gives CDR1 SGDLS, CDR2 YYNGEE.

The gene calls are TRBV15 and TRBJ2-1; TCRdb names TRBD2, which stays unverified in the absence of DNA. The CDR3 consists of 17 residues. The germline V gene has CDR1 LNHNV and CDR2 YYDKDF (reference sequence). The CDR3 reads CATSRVASGGKYGEQFF.

V is TRBV5-1 and J is TRBJ2-3; TCRdb's assignment of TRBD1 cannot be checked, as there is no DNA. The CDR3 length is 15 residues. Germline lookup yields CDR1 SGHRS and CDR2 YFSETQ. The CDR3 protein is CASSFRGATTDTQYF.

The CDR3 reads CASSPWDPSRLPGDTQYF. The V call is TRBV5-1, the J call TRBJ2-3; checking the TCRdb D call of TRBD1 is not possible without DNA. Germline V gives CDR1 SGHRS, CDR2 YFSETQ. The length of the CDR3 is 18 residues.

V usage is TRBV19 and J usage is TRBJ1-2. CDR3 length: 17 residues. CDR1 and CDR2 (germline): LNHDA, SQIVND (reference sequence). The CDR3 reads CASSMLLRDLLNYGYTF.

The chain employs TRBV5-1 and TRBJ2-1; absent DNA, TCRdb's TRBD2 call cannot be checked. This CDR3 is 17 amino acids long. Germline V gives CDR1 SGHRS, CDR2 YFSETQ. CDR3 loop: CASSLASGLAGVNEQFF.

The J gene is TRBJ2-3, the V gene TRBV5-4; TCRdb lists TRBD2, though no DNA is available to test this call. There are 18 residues in the CDR3. Looked up from germline, CDR1 is SGHNT and CDR2 is YYREEE (reference sequence). CDR3 sequence reads: CASSLGLAGTSSTDTQYF. Full variable domain (remainder filled in from reference TRBV5-4 and TRBJ2-3): ETGVTQSPTHLIKTRGQQVTLRCSSQSGHNTVSWYQQALGQGPQFIFQYYREEENGRGNFPPRFSGLQFPNYSSELNVNALELDDSALYLCASSLGLAGTSSTDTQYFGPGTRLTVL.

The chain is built from TRBV5-5 and TRBJ2-7; the TCRdb D gene call, TRBD1, has no DNA to confirm it. CDR3 length: 15 residues. Germline assignment: CDR1 SGHKS and CDR2 YYEKEE (reference sequence). The CDR3 is CASSTSRGLSYEQYF.

The chain joins TRBV27 to TRBJ1-2. Germline V lookup: CDR1 MNHEY, CDR2 SMNVEV (reference sequence). This CDR3 is built from 16 residues. The CDR3 sequence: CASSHGPISANYGYTF.

The chain has TRBV5-6 and TRBJ1-1. Looked up from germline, CDR1 is SGHDT and CDR2 is YYEEEE. This CDR3 has 12 residues. Here the CDR3 reads CASRLAFTEAFF.

This chain links TRBV4-2 with TRBJ1-1. CDR3 length: 12 amino acids. Germline CDR1 is LGHNA and CDR2 is YNFKEQ. The CDR3 spells CASSQVGGPRFF.

This chain uses TRBV7-2 with TRBJ2-3; TCRdb proposes TRBD1, but this gene call is untestable without DNA. CDR1 and CDR2 from the germline V gene are SGHTA and FQGNSA. The CDR3 sequence is 15 residues long. CDR3 in amino acids: CASSSDRYSTDTQYF.

The V gene is TRBV11-3, the J gene TRBJ2-1. The CDR3 length is 12 residues. Germline CDR1 reads SGHNT; CDR2 reads YENEEA. CDR3 region: CASSFTGREQFF. Using reference TRBV11-3 and TRBJ2-1 for the parts outside the CDR3, the full variable domain is EAGVVQSPRYKIIEKKQPVAFWCNPISGHNTLYWYLQNLGQGPELLIRYENEEAVDDSQLPKDRFSAERLKGVDSTLKIQPAELGDSAVYLCASSFTGREQFFGPGTRLTVL.

The rearrangement links TRBV20-1 to TRBJ2-1; absent DNA, TCRdb's TRBD2 call cannot be checked. The CDR3 contains 13 residues. The germline V gene encodes CDR1 DFQATT and CDR2 SNEGSKA (reference sequence). The CDR3 sequence is CSARSLRDWEQFF.

The chain couples TRBV7-9 to TRBJ1-1; TCRdb's assignment of TRBD1 cannot be checked, as there is no DNA. From germline, CDR1 is SEHNR and CDR2 FQNEAQ (reference sequence). The CDR3 consists of 13 residues. CDR3 protein: CASGPNLGGEAFF.

The V and J genes are TRBV29-1 and TRBJ2-2; TCRdb outputs TRBD1, but without DNA this stays unchecked. The CDR3 has 16 residues. Germline lookup yields CDR1 SQVTM and CDR2 ANQGSEA. CDR3 loop: CSVAIIAGSNAGELFF.

This chain uses TRBV7-2 with TRBJ2-3. Germline V lookup: CDR1 SGHTA, CDR2 FQGNSA. This CDR3 spans 13 amino acids. CDR3 protein: CASSAFGADTQYF.

This CDR3 reads CASSTRGPSPAEAFF. The chain uses TRBV7-9 and TRBJ1-1; TCRdb outputs TRBD1, but without DNA this stays unchecked. Germline V gene lookup returns CDR1 SEHNR and CDR2 FQNEAQ (reference sequence). This CDR3 is 15 amino acids long.